The 31 T cell receptor beta chains reported below all come from one sample, sequenced in a study of CD8+ T cells in alopecia areata. Documented treatment: oral pan-JAK inhibitor, 5-10 mg twice daily. cDNA prepared by RNA extraction and subsequent reverse transcription served as the template for sequencing. Method: immunoSEQ multiplex PCR; TCRdb's copy keeps in-frame clones and lacks some. The table includes under 350,000 clones, over 45% detected once. This sample comprised CD4+ T cells sorted from blood, obtained at week 24, from a patient treated with tofacitinib. The receptors stem from a human donor with alopecia areata.

In its sample, this clone was seen a few times. Within the sample, other DNA sequences also encode this same CDR3. The chain couples TRBV28 to TRBJ2-3; maybe TRBD1 (5 bases). V was trimmed by 1 base and J by 3 bases, leaving 8 bases between them. Germline V gene lookup returns CDR1 MDHEN and CDR2 SYDVKM. This CDR3 comprises 14 residues. The CDR3 DNA is TGTGCCAGCAGTTTATTAGGGGCTACAGATACGCAGTATTTT. The encoded protein is CASSLLGATDTQYF.

The chain carries TRBV7-2 and TRBJ2-3, with 7 nucleotides matching TRBD1. V trimming: 2 bases; J trimming: 7 bases; junction bases outside the gene matches: 6. Germline lookup yields CDR1 SGHTA and CDR2 FQGNSA. This CDR3 is 14 amino acids long. The DNA of the CDR3 is TGTGCCAGCAGCTTAACCTACAGGGGTCATACGCAGTATTTT. It is translated as CASSLTYRGHTQYF. Full variable domain (remainder filled in from reference TRBV7-2 and TRBJ2-3): GAGVSQSPSNKVTEKGKDVELRCDPISGHTALYWYRQSLGQGLEFLIYFQGNSAPDKSGLPSDRFSAERTGGSVSTLTIQRTQQEDSAVYLCASSLTYRGHTQYFGPGTRLTVL.

The J gene is TRBJ1-1, the V gene TRBV7-9; D is uncertain. Trimming shortened V by 1 base and J by 0 bases, and 6 bases separated the two germline ends. Germline V gives CDR1 SEHNR, CDR2 FQNEAQ (reference sequence). The CDR3 covers 14 residues. This CDR3 reads CASSLGDVNTEAFF. The CDR3 DNA reads TGTGCCAGCAGCTTAGGAGATGTGAACACTGAAGCTTTCTTT.

The chain couples TRBV5-1 to TRBJ2-6; a weak D match, TRBD1 (6 bases). This CDR3 contains 17 residues. Between the trimmed V and J ends, which lost 3 bases and 2 bases, there was a span of 15 bases. Per germline, CDR1 SGHRS and CDR2 YFSETQ. Written as DNA, the CDR3 is TGCGCCAGCAGCTCTATAGAACAGGGACCTGGGGCCAACGTCCTGACTTTC. Translating it yields CASSSIEQGPGANVLTF.

The rearrangement joins TRBV2 to TRBJ1-1; D uncertain. Germline V gene lookup returns CDR1 SNHLY and CDR2 FYNNEI. The CDR3 contains 14 residues. Between the trimmed V and J ends, which lost 6 bases and 6 bases, there was a span of 17 bases. The DNA of the CDR3 is TGTGCCAGCAGCGGAAGGCCCCTGATTGCTGAAGCTTTCTTT. This sequence encodes CASSGRPLIAEAFF.

This clone has a handful of counts. The chain has TRBV2 and TRBJ1-5; no definite D call. In germline, CDR1 is SNHLY, CDR2 FYNNEI. V dropped 8 bases and J dropped 4 bases, with 12 bases sitting between them. CDR3 size: 13 residues. The CDR3 loop is CASGRSVNQPQHF. DNA for the CDR3: TGTGCCAGCGGGCGGAGTGTTAATCAGCCCCAGCATTTT. Supplemented by reference TRBV2 and TRBJ1-5, the full variable domain reads EPEVTQTPSHQVTQMGQEVILRCVPISNHLYFYWYRQILGQKVEFLVSFYNNEISEKSEIFDDQFSVERPDGSNFTLKIRSTKLEDSAMYFCASGRSVNQPQHFGDGTRLSIL.

This chain's CDR3 is CASSQDLLANYGYTF. CDR3 DNA sequence: TGCGCCAGCAGCCAAGATCTGTTAGCTAACTATGGCTACACCTTC. The chain couples TRBV4-1 to TRBJ1-2; D is uncertain. Germline loops: CDR1 MGHRA, CDR2 YSYEKL. The ends were cut back, 0 bases at V and 0 bases at J, with 8 bases in the middle. The CDR3 is 15 amino acids.

Comments on this clone: This could be a read error, since a much larger clone is one nucleotide away. The CDR3 spells CASSLQQETQYF. CDR3 DNA sequence: TGTGCCAGCAGCTTACAGCAAGAGACCCAGTACTTC. The chain recombines TRBV7-2 with TRBJ2-5; D not resolved. Trimming pared 2 bases from V and 2 bases from J, leaving 3 bases between. From germline, CDR1 is SGHTA and CDR2 FQGNSA. CDR3 length equals 12 residues.

In DNA, the CDR3 is TGTGCCAGCAGCTTTTTTGGGAAGGAAAGGGGTGCGGACACTGAAGCTTTCTTT. As protein: CASSFFGKERGADTEAFF. The genes are TRBV5-6 and TRBJ1-1, with D tentatively TRBD1 (5 bases). The CDR3 has 18 residues. Germline lookup yields CDR1 SGHDT and CDR2 YYEEEE. V was clipped by 2 bases and J by 3 bases, with 23 bases between them.

Remarks on this clone: At one end the junction does not follow the germline gene, possibly because of a read error. The gene calls are TRBV7-9 and TRBJ1-2; 7 bases match TRBD1. The CDR3 is 13 amino acids. Germline CDR1 SEHNR, CDR2 FQNEAQ (reference sequence). CDR3 bases: TGTGCCAGCAGCGCAGTTCGACAGGGTTCCCCTGCCTTC. Its translation is CASSAVRQGSPAF.

In nucleotides, the CDR3 is TGTGCCAGCAGCTTCTCCGGGGACACTAATGAAAAACTGTTTTTT. This gives the protein CASSFSGDTNEKLFF. This rearrangement joins TRBV13 to TRBJ1-4; TRBD1 is a possible D gene (5 bases). Germline CDR1 reads PRHDT; CDR2 reads FYEKMQ (reference sequence). V gave up 3 bases and J gave up 2 bases, with 10 bases separating them. CDR3 length equals 15 residues. Full variable domain (remainder filled in from reference TRBV13 and TRBJ1-4): AAGVIQSPRHLIKEKRETATLKCYPIPRHDTVYWYQQGPGQDPQFLISFYEKMQSDKGSIPDRFSAQQFSDYHSELNMSSLELGDSALYFCASSFSGDTNEKLFFGSGTQLSVL.

The CDR3 bases are TGTGCCAGCAGCTTTTATCAGACAGGGAATGGCTACACCTTC. It yields the protein CASSFYQTGNGYTF. This rearrangement joins TRBV13 to TRBJ1-2; 7 nucleotides match TRBD1. In germline, CDR1 is PRHDT, CDR2 FYEKMQ (reference sequence). This CDR3 spans 14 amino acids. Trimming removed 3 bases from V and 6 bases from J; junction bases left unmatched: 7.

V is TRBV2 and J is TRBJ1-5, with 8 bases identical to TRBD1. V was pared by 5 bases and J by 4 bases, with 7 bases of the junction left unmatched. The CDR3 has 15 residues. Germline values: CDR1 SNHLY, CDR2 FYNNEI. CDR3 nucleotide sequence: TGTGCCAGCAGTTTAGGACAGGGCGAGAATCAGCCCCAGCATTTT. This gives the protein CASSLGQGENQPQHF.

This chain links TRBV20-1 with TRBJ1-1, with no clear D. Trimming removed 7 bases from V and 10 bases from J, with 13 bases in between. The CDR3 has 10 residues. Germline loops: CDR1 DFQATT, CDR2 SNEGSKA (reference sequence). The CDR3 coding sequence is TGCAGTGTCAGAGGGCATAGAGCTTTCTTT. It encodes CSVRGHRAFF.

This clone was observed a handful of times. The chain combines TRBV14 with TRBJ1-1; tentatively, D is TRBD1 (5 bases). The CDR3 totals 15 residues. Germline V gene sequence: CDR1 SGHDN, CDR2 FVKESK. V lost 4 bases, J lost 2 bases, and 14 bases lay in between. CDR3 nucleotide sequence: TGTGCCAGCAGCCTATTGGGTGGGGACAACACTGAAGCTTTCTTT. Its protein product is CASSLLGGDNTEAFF. The full variable domain, completed using reference TRBV14 and TRBJ1-1, is EAGVTQFPSHSVIEKGQTVTLRCDPISGHDNLYWYRRVMGKEIKFLLHFVKESKQDESGMPNNRFLAERTGGTYSTLKVQPAELEDSGVYFCASSLLGGDNTEAFFGQGTRLTVV.

The CDR3 DNA follows: TGCGCCAGCAGCTTCCCCGCCGCAGATACGCAGTATTTT. As protein: CASSFPAADTQYF. This chain links TRBV5-1 with TRBJ2-3; D unresolved. V gave up 2 bases and J gave up 4 bases, with 8 bases separating them. Per germline, CDR1 SGHRS and CDR2 YFSETQ. CDR3 size: 13 residues.

The rearrangement links TRBV29-1 to TRBJ2-3; D might be TRBD1 (6 bases). Trimming shortened V by 5 bases and J by 0 bases, and 12 bases separated the two germline ends. Germline CDR1 reads SQVTM; CDR2 reads ANQGSEA. The CDR3 loop spans 14 amino acids. CDR3 in DNA: TGCAGCGTTCCTACAGGGATAAGCACAGATACGCAGTATTTT. It yields the protein CSVPTGISTDTQYF.

The table lists this clone with a few counts. The J gene is TRBJ1-2, the V gene TRBV6-5; D is unclear. V was cut by 2 bases and J by 0 bases, with 7 bases left in between. The CDR3 contains 14 residues. Germline V gene data show CDR1 as MNHEY and CDR2 as SVGAGI. CDR3 DNA sequence: TGTGCCAGCAGTTACGTCGGGGCTAACTATGGCTACACCTTC. Amino acid sequence: CASSYVGANYGYTF.

There are a few counts of this clone. CDR3: CSVGPQGTGGELFF. In nucleotides, the CDR3 is TGCAGCGTTGGTCCACAGGGGACGGGCGGGGAGCTGTTTTTT. The chain has TRBV29-1 and TRBJ2-2; 7 bases are shared with TRBD1. This CDR3 is built from 14 residues. The V gene end was trimmed by 4 bases and the J gene end by 7 bases; junction bases not matched to a gene: 9. Germline V gene data show CDR1 as SQVTM and CDR2 as ANQGSEA.

The gene calls are TRBV4-2 and TRBJ2-6; D not resolved. Trimming cost V 3 bases and J 4 bases, with 37 bases left between them. Germline loops: CDR1 LGHNA, CDR2 YNFKEQ. The CDR3 runs 24 residues. The CDR3 sequence is CASSHRHVSFSWAGVFSGANVLTF. The CDR3 nucleotides read TGTGCCAGCAGCCACCGACACGTCTCATTTTCGTGGGCAGGCGTGTTTTCCGGGGCCAACGTCCTGACTTTC.

This clone turned up a few times. This chain joins TRBV28 and TRBJ2-7; D is uncertain. Germline V gene data show CDR1 as MDHEN and CDR2 as SYDVKM. The CDR3 contains 12 residues. V lost 7 bases and J lost 2, with 9 bases in between. CDR3 protein: CASTLPPYEQYF. CDR3 nucleotide sequence: TGTGCCAGCACCCTGCCCCCCTACGAGCAGTACTTC.

The rearrangement joins TRBV30 to TRBJ2-2, with D perhaps matching TRBD1 (5 bases). V lost 0 bases and J lost 2, with 10 bases in between. The CDR3 totals 15 residues. Germline CDR1 GTSNPN, CDR2 SVGIG (reference sequence). The CDR3 loop is CAWSVLQGNTGELFF. Written as DNA, the CDR3 is TGTGCCTGGAGTGTACTCCAGGGTAACACCGGGGAGCTGTTTTTT. The full variable domain, in which reference TRBV30 and TRBJ2-2 provide the parts outside the CDR3, is SQTIHQWPATLVQPVGSPLSLECTVEGTSNPNLYWYRQAAGRGLQLLFYSVGIGQISSEVPQNLSASRPQDRQFILSSKKLLLSDSGFYLCAWSVLQGNTGELFFGEGSRLTVL.

This clone was detected a few times. The rearrangement links TRBV30 to TRBJ1-5, with D perhaps TRBD1 (6 bases). Trimming left V 5 bases short and J 3 bases short, with 14 bases between. CDR3 length: 14 amino acids. The germline CDR1 and CDR2 sequences are GTSNPN and SVGIG (reference sequence). In DNA form, the CDR3 reads TGTGCCTGGGGAGCCGGGGGCGCCAATCAGCCCCAGCATTTT. Translation gives CAWGAGGANQPQHF.

This chain uses TRBV30 with TRBJ1-5, with 8 bases lining up with TRBD1. The CDR3 is 14 residues long. The V gene end was trimmed by 3 bases and the J gene end by 2 bases; junction bases not matched to a gene: 3. Germline loops: CDR1 GTSNPN, CDR2 SVGIG (reference sequence). For the CDR3, the DNA is TGTGCCTGGAGCATACAGGGGGGCAATCAGCCCCAGCATTTT. This translates into CAWSIQGGNQPQHF.

This chain links TRBV4-3 with TRBJ2-7; D possibly corresponds to TRBD2 (5 bases). The germline V and J ends were trimmed by 1 base and 7 bases, with 14 bases remaining between them. The CDR3 loop spans 14 amino acids. CDR1 LGHNA and CDR2 YSLEER come from the germline V gene. The CDR3 region has the DNA TGCGCCAGCAGCCAAGTTGGCTCCAGGAGGGAGCAGTACTTC. It specifies CASSQVGSRREQYF.

The gene calls are TRBV5-1 and TRBJ2-3; D is ambiguous. V lost 0 bases, J lost 3 bases, and 8 bases lay in between. Germline loops: CDR1 SGHRS, CDR2 YFSETQ. The CDR3 sequence is 14 residues long. The CDR3 region has the DNA TGCGCCAGCAGCTTGGGGATTTCGACAGATACGCAGTATTTT. Amino acid sequence: CASSLGISTDTQYF.

The CDR3 DNA reads TGTGCCAGCAGCTGGAGGACAACTCTGGGGGACACTGAAGCTTTCTTT. This translates into CASSWRTTLGDTEAFF. The chain employs TRBV5-6 and TRBJ1-1; D perhaps matches TRBD1 (5 bases). CDR3 size: 16 residues. The ends were cut back, 3 bases at V and 3 bases at J, with 18 bases in the middle. Germline CDR1 reads SGHDT; CDR2 reads YYEEEE.

This clone came up a few times. The chain recombines TRBV4-3 with TRBJ2-2; perhaps TRBD2 as D (6 bases). Per germline, CDR1 LGHNA and CDR2 YSLEER. Trimming left V 2 bases short and J 6 bases short, with 7 bases between. The CDR3 runs 13 residues. The CDR3 DNA is TGCGCCAGCAGCCAATGGGGGGCCGGGGAGCTGTTTTTT. It is translated as CASSQWGAGELFF.

V usage is TRBV30 and J usage is TRBJ1-2, with D tentatively TRBD1 (5 bases). In germline, CDR1 is GTSNPN, CDR2 SVGIG (reference sequence). The CDR3 is 15 residues long. The V gene lost 0 bases and the J gene lost 7 bases, with 18 bases spanning the gap. The CDR3 DNA reads TGTGCCTGGAGTGTATTGACAGCCGGCGGATCTGGCTACACCTTC. Translated, it gives CAWSVLTAGGSGYTF.

V and J are TRBV5-6 and TRBJ2-7, with D unclear. Looked up from germline, CDR1 is SGHDT and CDR2 is YYEEEE. V shed 3 bases and J shed 4 bases, with 8 bases lying between them. The CDR3 runs 12 residues. This CDR3 reads CASSSETYEQYF. In DNA, the CDR3 is TGTGCCAGCAGCTCTGAGACATACGAGCAGTACTTC. Full variable domain (remainder filled in from reference TRBV5-6 and TRBJ2-7): DAGVTQSPTHLIKTRGQQVTLRCSPKSGHDTVSWYQQALGQGPQFIFQYYEEEERQRGNFPDRFSGHQFPNYSSELNVNALLLGDSALYLCASSSETYEQYFGPGTRLTVT.

The J gene is TRBJ1-6, the V gene TRBV7-9; TRBD1 matches at 7 bases. This CDR3 contains 13 residues. V lost 7 bases, J lost 8 bases, and 5 bases stayed unmatched. Germline-derived CDR1 and CDR2 are SEHNR and FQNEAQ (reference sequence). The CDR3 DNA reads as TGTGCCAGCACCTGGGACAGTTATTCACCCCTCCACTTT. It yields the protein CASTWDSYSPLHF. The variable domain in full, with the rest retrieved from reference TRBV7-9 and TRBJ1-6, is DTGVSQNPRHKITKRGQNVTFRCDPISEHNRLYWYRQTLGQGPEFLTYFQNEAQLEKSRLLSDRFSAERPKGSFSTLEIQRTEQGDSAMYLCASTWDSYSPLHFGNGTRLTVT.